One sample yielded the 23 T cell receptor beta chains listed below, sequenced in a study of blood T cells in healthy people across ages. A second PCR of roughly 7 to 11 cycles used a sample-barcoded 5' primer and a J-beta primer mix. One entry per CDR3 protein results from TCRdb running MiXCR on the 5' RACE reads. The sample carries about 680,000 distinct CDR3 sequences, more than 40% recorded once. The material sequenced was blood. Receptor source: a woman aged 55-69 years in good health.

This clonotype turned up a few times. The chain has TRBV30 and TRBJ1-1; D gene unclear. Germline V CDR1 and CDR2: GTSNPN, SVGIG (reference sequence). V dropped 1 base and J dropped 7 bases, with 7 bases sitting between them. The CDR3 contains 11 residues. The CDR3 DNA reads as TGTGCCTGGAGTGATCTCGGTGAAGCTTTCTTT. Protein product: CAWSDLGEAFF.

The V and J genes are TRBV20-1 and TRBJ2-3; no clear D. Germline lookup yields CDR1 DFQATT and CDR2 SNEGSKA (reference sequence). V gave up 6 bases and J gave up 4 bases, with 11 bases separating them. The CDR3 length is 12 residues. The CDR3 coding sequence is TGCAGTGCCATTCTAGTGCCAGATACGCAGTATTTT. Protein: CSAILVPDTQYF.

The rearrangement joins TRBV7-2 to TRBJ2-5; D is ambiguous. Germline V gene sequence: CDR1 SGHTA, CDR2 FQGNSA. Trimming pared 5 bases from V and 2 bases from J, leaving 12 bases between. The CDR3 contains 14 residues. CDR3 bases: TGTGCCAGCAGCCCTCGGGCATATCAAGAGACCCAGTACTTC. This gives the protein CASSPRAYQETQYF.

This clonotype was counted between two and nine times. The CDR3 DNA is TGTGCCAGCAGCGTGGGACAGGCCCTTAACTATGGCTACACCTTC. Residues: CASSVGQALNYGYTF. V and J are TRBV7-9 and TRBJ1-2, with TRBD1 identical over 8 bases. The junction had 6 bases not matched to a gene; V was cut back by 5 bases and J by 1 base. Per the germline V gene, CDR1 is SEHNR and CDR2 is FQNEAQ (reference sequence). This CDR3 spans 15 amino acids.

The chain carries TRBV6-6 and TRBJ2-3, with D maybe TRBD1 (6 bases). The CDR3 extends over 15 amino acids. Germline V gene sequence: CDR1 MNHNY, CDR2 SVGAGI (reference sequence). V lost 3 bases, J lost 3 bases, and 13 bases lay in between. The CDR3, as DNA: TGTGCCAGCAGTTATTCAGGGGAGAGGACAGATACGCAGTATTTT. Its translation: CASSYSGERTDTQYF.

The genes are TRBV6-2 or TRBV6-3 and TRBJ2-1; unclear D gene. The tail of the sequence fits TRBJ2-7 better, so the J call may be wrong. The CDR3 is 14 residues long. The germline V gene encodes CDR1 MNHEY and CDR2 SVGEGT. The DNA of the CDR3 is TGTGCCAGCACCGTAGCAGCCGAATGGGGTGAGCAGTACTTC. Amino acid sequence: CASTVAAEWGEQYF.

The chain has TRBV7-2 and TRBJ1-2; D not resolved. The CDR3 sequence is 13 residues long. The V end lost 2 bases, the J end lost 3 bases, and 7 bases lay between the germline ends. Germline V gene lookup returns CDR1 SGHTA and CDR2 FQGNSA. CDR3 region: CASSLYNDYGYTF. As DNA, the CDR3 is TGTGCCAGCAGCTTATATAATGACTATGGCTACACCTTC.

The chain joins TRBV7-8 to TRBJ1-4; weak D call: TRBD1 (6 bases). Germline lookup yields CDR1 SGHVS and CDR2 FQNEAQ. V dropped 6 bases and J dropped 8 bases, with 19 bases sitting between them. The CDR3 sequence is 15 residues long. CDR3 sequence (DNA): TGTGCCAGCAGTTTTTCCCAACAGGGCTCAGAAAAACTGTTTTTT. Translating it yields CASSFSQQGSEKLFF.

This clonotype appeared a single time. The chain recombines TRBV4-1 with TRBJ2-5; 10 positions agree with TRBD2. Germline V CDR1 and CDR2: MGHRA, YSYEKL. The CDR3 sequence is 18 residues long. J lost 5 bases, V lost 0 bases, and 12 bases had no gene match. CDR3: CASSQDRSGSGRPETQYF. As DNA, the CDR3 is TGCGCCAGCAGCCAAGATCGGTCGGGTAGCGGGAGGCCGGAGACCCAGTACTTC.

The table lists this clonotype with a few counts. This chain links TRBV20-1 with TRBJ2-1; TRBD2 might be the D (5 bases). The germline V gene encodes CDR1 DFQATT and CDR2 SNEGSKA (reference sequence). This CDR3 is built from 15 residues. V was clipped by 1 base and J by 0 bases, with 10 bases between them. CDR3 in amino acids: CSARGGAGSYNEQFF. CDR3 DNA: TGCAGTGCTAGAGGGGGTGCGGGCTCCTACAATGAGCAGTTCTTC.

The chain joins TRBV5-1 to TRBJ1-1; no definite D call. Germline V gives CDR1 SGHRS, CDR2 YFSETQ. The CDR3 is 14 amino acids. Trimming took off 4 bases at V and 4 bases at J, with 14 bases between the two ends. The CDR3, as DNA: TGCGCCAGCAGCCGTGGAGATTTTGGCACTGAAGCTTTCTTT. Translated, it gives CASSRGDFGTEAFF.

The table lists this clonotype with many counts. The chain carries TRBV5-1 and TRBJ2-4, with D tentatively TRBD2 (5 bases). The germline V gene has CDR1 SGHRS and CDR2 YFSETQ. CDR3 length equals 13 residues. The V end was cut by 0 bases, the J end by 5 bases, with 6 bases between. In DNA form, the CDR3 reads TGCGCCAGCAGCTTGGGGGGAGAAAACATTCAGTACTTC. Translating it yields CASSLGGENIQYF. Looking up the rest from reference TRBV5-1 and TRBJ2-4 gives the full variable domain: KAGVTQTPRYLIKTRGQQVTLSCSPISGHRSVSWYQQTPGQGLQFLFEYFSETQRNKGNFPGRFSGRQFSNSRSEMNVSTLELGDSALYLCASSLGGENIQYFGAGTRLSVL.

This clonotype appeared many times. The rearrangement joins TRBV28 to TRBJ2-5, with 8 bases matching TRBD2. J gave up 11 bases and V 4 bases, and 12 bases lay outside the gene matches. The CDR3 sequence is 14 residues long. Germline V gene lookup returns CDR1 MDHEN and CDR2 SYDVKM. The CDR3 spells CASSSPDSGIRQYF. The CDR3 DNA sequence: TGTGCCAGCAGTTCCCCGGATAGCGGGATTCGACAGTACTTC.

This clonotype was seen once. The V call is TRBV20-1, the J call TRBJ2-1; D gene ambiguous. CDR1 and CDR2 from the germline V gene are DFQATT and SNEGSKA (reference sequence). V lost 3 bases to trimming and J lost 6 bases, with 9 bases between them. The CDR3 is made up of 12 amino acids. The CDR3, as DNA: TGCAGTGCTAGCCAGCCGGGCAATGAGCAGTTCTTC. This gives the protein CSASQPGNEQFF.

Only a few counts were recorded for this clonotype. This chain joins TRBV5-1 and TRBJ2-5; the D is unclear. Germline loops: CDR1 SGHRS, CDR2 YFSETQ. The CDR3 loop spans 12 amino acids. V was shortened by 2 bases and J by 4 bases, with 6 bases between the two germline ends. The CDR3: CASSFGSETQYF. The CDR3 DNA is TGCGCCAGCAGCTTCGGTTCAGAGACCCAGTACTTC.

In this sample, this clonotype turned up a few times. The chain carries TRBV27 and TRBJ1-1; D is unclear. Trimming shortened V by 5 bases and J by 0 bases, and 10 bases separated the two germline ends. This CDR3 spans 14 amino acids. Germline CDR1 and CDR2: MNHEY and SMNVEV (reference sequence). This CDR3 is CASSQLGVNTEAFF. The CDR3 coding sequence is TGTGCCAGCAGTCAATTGGGAGTGAACACTGAAGCTTTCTTT.

This chain links TRBV29-1 with TRBJ2-3; 7 bases match TRBD1. The V gene's germline CDR1 is SQVTM and CDR2 ANQGSEA. CDR3 length: 14 amino acids. V lost 2 bases, J lost 7 bases, and 9 bases stayed unmatched. CDR3 nucleotide sequence: TGCAGCGTTGAAAAGGGGACAGCTAGGAATACGCAGTATTTT. Protein: CSVEKGTARNTQYF.

J is TRBJ2-3 and V is TRBV7-2; D is undetermined. V lost 2 bases and J lost 6, with 12 bases in between. Germline V gene lookup returns CDR1 SGHTA and CDR2 FQGNSA. This CDR3 region has 14 residues. CDR3 amino acids: CASSLRTLGDTQYF. In DNA form, the CDR3 reads TGTGCCAGCAGCTTACGGACCCTGGGGGATACGCAGTATTTT.

This clonotype occurred a few times. The chain combines TRBV7-2 with TRBJ2-7; D gene uncertain. Germline-derived CDR1 and CDR2 are SGHTA and FQGNSA. The CDR3 is 16 residues long. V dropped 4 bases and J dropped 6 bases, with 22 bases sitting between them. The CDR3 DNA reads TGTGCCAGCAGCTACGTCACACGGGCCCCAGCGCGCGAGCAGTACTTC. Translated: CASSYVTRAPAREQYF.

The sample holds a few counts of this clonotype. The V and J genes are TRBV10-3 and TRBJ1-6, with a possible D match to TRBD1 (6 bases). V lost 7 bases and J lost 7, with 14 bases in between. The CDR3 is 14 residues long. Per the germline V gene, CDR1 is ENHRY and CDR2 is SYGVKD. The CDR3 loop is CAITQDSQNSPLHF. CDR3 nucleotide sequence: TGTGCCATCACCCAGGACAGCCAGAATTCACCCCTCCACTTT.

In its sample, this clonotype was seen a few times. The chain joins TRBV6-2 or TRBV6-3 to TRBJ2-1; 7 positions agree with TRBD2. Germline CDR1 MNHEY, CDR2 SVGEGT. J was trimmed by 3 bases and V by 5 bases; bases with no gene match: 10. The CDR3 sequence is 16 residues long. The CDR3 DNA sequence: TGTGCCAGCAGTGGCCTGGGCGGGAGTAACTACAATGAGCAGTTCTTC. Translation gives CASSGLGGSNYNEQFF.

The J gene is TRBJ2-2, the V gene TRBV7-3; no reliable D call. CDR3 size: 15 residues. Germline lookup yields CDR1 SGHTA and CDR2 FQGTGA. V was cut by 5 bases and J by 4 bases, with 14 bases left in between. For the CDR3, the DNA is TGTGCCAGCAGCCAGGCGAGCTCGGGCACCGGGGAGCTGTTTTTT. Residues: CASSQASSGTGELFF.

The rearrangement links TRBV4-3 to TRBJ2-5, with D perhaps being TRBD1 or TRBD2 (5 bases each). The DNA end lines up better with TRBJ2-7; the J call may be wrong. Germline CDR1 reads LGHNA; CDR2 reads YSLEER. This CDR3 spans 15 amino acids. The CDR3 coding sequence is TGCGCCAGCAGCCCGACCGGGGCAGGGAGCAACGAGCAGTACTTC. It translates to CASSPTGAGSNEQYF.